These T cell receptor beta chains were read from a single sample in a study of blood T cell repertoires in COVID-19. TCRdb's copy holds only in-frame clones and misses some; the assay was immunoSEQ multiplex PCR. The profile shows some 260,000 clones, approximately 89% of them singletons. Sequencing used peripheral blood. The receptor set was obtained from an older woman with COVID-19, enrolled during active disease. The CDR3 runs from the conserved cysteine through the conserved F or W. Each record gives: J gene, D gene, V gene, CDR3 protein, CDR3 DNA. D genes are given only for firm matches.

TRBJ1-2	.	TRBV28	CASSFGKGDYGYTF	TGTGCCAGCAGTTTCGGAAAGGGGGACTATGGCTACACCTTC
TRBJ1-5	.	TRBV9	CASSPRERVWNQPQHF	TGTGCCAGCAGCCCCCGGGAGAGGGTCTGGAATCAGCCCCAGCATTTT
TRBJ1-5	.	TRBV28	CASRAGWQPQHF	TGTGCCAGCCGCGCCGGGTGGCAGCCCCAGCATTTT
TRBJ2-1	.	TRBV18	CASSPIGSSYNEQFF	TGTGCCAGCTCACCAATCGGTAGCTCCTACAATGAGCAGTTCTTC
TRBJ2-7	TRBD1	TRBV18	CASSPPGTGRDEQYF	TGTGCCAGCTCACCGCCAGGGACAGGGAGGGACGAGCAGTACTTC
TRBJ1-3	TRBD1	TRBV19	CASSIGTGARSGNTIYF	TGTGCCAGTAGTATCGGAACAGGGGCCCGCTCTGGAAACACCATATATTTT
TRBJ2-3	.	TRBV2	CASSVSPDTQYF	TGTGCCAGCAGCGTGTCCCCAGATACGCAGTATTTT
TRBJ2-1	TRBD2	TRBV4-3	CASSGLAGDNEQFF	TGCGCCAGCAGTGGACTAGCGGGGGACAATGAGCAGTTCTTC
TRBJ2-1	TRBD2	TRBV11-3	CASSPGTSEHNEQFF	TGTGCCAGCAGCCCCGGGACTAGCGAACACAATGAGCAGTTCTTC
TRBJ1-4	TRBD1	TRBV27	CASSLDRGNEKLFF	TGTGCCAGCAGTTTAGACAGGGGAAATGAAAAACTGTTTTTT
TRBJ1-2	TRBD1	TRBV19	CASSTGQGGYGYTF	TGTGCCAGTAGTACTGGACAGGGAGGATATGGCTACACCTTC
TRBJ1-2	.	TRBV6-5	CASSSNGFVGYTF	TGTGCCAGCAGCTCCAACGGGTTCGTTGGCTACACCTTC
TRBJ2-2	.	TRBV4-3	CASSLTRHTGELFF	TGCGCCAGCAGCCTCACTAGACATACCGGGGAGCTGTTTTTT
TRBJ2-7	TRBD2	TRBV20-1	CSGLAGDEQYF	TGCAGCGGACTAGCGGGAGACGAGCAGTACTTC
TRBJ1-1	TRBD1	TRBV29-1	CSVGDRVTEAFF	TGCAGCGTTGGGGACAGGGTCACTGAAGCTTTCTTT
TRBJ1-1	.	TRBV29-1	CSVSEQTNTEAFF	TGCAGCGTTTCGGAACAGACGAACACTGAAGCTTTCTTT
TRBJ2-5	.	TRBV2	CASSVDGVSETQYF	TGTGCCAGCAGTGTCGACGGGGTGTCGGAGACCCAGTACTTC
TRBJ1-5	TRBD1	TRBV19	CASSIGDRWQPQHF	TGTGCCAGTAGTATCGGGGACAGGTGGCAGCCCCAGCATTTT
TRBJ1-2	TRBD1	TRBV27	CASSPPKGAGGYTF	TGTGCCAGCAGTCCGCCGAAGGGGGCGGGGGGCTACACCTTC
TRBJ1-4	TRBD1	TRBV5-4	CASSPGGQGDEKLFF	TGTGCCAGCAGCCCGGGGGGACAGGGAGATGAAAAACTGTTTTTT
TRBJ1-1	TRBD1	TRBV19	CASSIGPGGNTEAFF	TGTGCCAGTAGTATAGGTCCAGGGGGTAACACTGAAGCTTTCTTT
TRBJ2-3	.	TRBV5-1	CASSLAPDSSTDTQYF	TGCGCCAGCAGCTTGGCCCCGGACAGTAGCACAGATACGCAGTATTTT
TRBJ2-7	.	TRBV6-6	CASSYSGASSYEQYF	TGTGCCAGCAGTTACTCAGGGGCAAGCTCCTACGAGCAGTACTTC